Each of the 17 T cell receptor beta chains below was sequenced from the same sample in a study of technical replicates of blood from several donors. Repertoires were generated with immunoSEQ multiplex PCR, while TCRdb's copy carries only in-frame clones and drops some. The data contain around 69,000 clones, approximately 96% of them seen just once; the ten biggest clones take up 0.22%. The sequenced sample consisted of T cells isolated from PBMCs. The receptors were sampled from a human donor in good health.

The chain uses TRBV11-2 and TRBJ2-4; D is undetermined. Germline-derived CDR1 and CDR2 are SGHAT and FQNNGV. V shed 1 base and J shed 9 bases, with 4 bases lying between them. The CDR3 runs 11 residues. CDR3 coding DNA: TGTGCCAGCAGCTTAGGGGCCATTCAGTACTTC. This sequence encodes CASSLGAIQYF. The variable domain in full, completed from reference TRBV11-2 and TRBJ2-4, reads EAGVAQSPRYKIIEKRQSVAFWCNPISGHATLYWYQQILGQGPKLLIQFQNNGVVDDSQLPKDRFSAERLKGVDSTLKIQPAKLEDSAVYLCASSLGAIQYFGAGTRLSVL.

The rearrangement links TRBV11-2 to TRBJ1-6, with unresolved D. V lost 1 base and J 7 bases, leaving 14 bases between the germline ends. The germline CDR1 and CDR2 sequences are SGHAT and FQNNGV. This CDR3 region has 16 residues. In DNA form, the CDR3 reads TGTGCCAGCAGCTTAGTCTGGCACAAACCGAATTCACCCCTCCACTTT. Protein: CASSLVWHKPNSPLHF.

The chain combines TRBV5-4 with TRBJ2-6; D gene uncertain. This CDR3 is built from 16 residues. Germline CDR1 SGHNT, CDR2 YYREEE (reference sequence). V was cut by 0 bases and J by 0 bases, with 7 bases left in between. The CDR3 loop is CASSLGTPSGANVLTF. The CDR3 DNA reads as TGTGCCAGCAGCTTGGGCACACCCTCTGGGGCCAACGTCCTGACTTTC.

The CDR3 coding sequence is TGCGCCAGCAGCTTTCCCCGGGACAGGGGGGCCGGCGAACTCCAAGACTACACCTTC. This codes for CASSFPRDRGAGELQDYTF. The chain joins TRBV5-1 to TRBJ1-2; 11 bases are a match to TRBD1. This CDR3 is built from 19 residues. Germline V gene sequence: CDR1 SGHRS, CDR2 YFSETQ. Unmatched junction bases numbered 22, after V lost 2 bases and J lost 10 bases.

The genes are TRBV6-1 and TRBJ1-5; D not resolved. The CDR3 covers 14 residues. In germline, CDR1 is MNHNS, CDR2 SASEGT. V gave up 1 base and J gave up 6 bases, with 10 bases separating them. The CDR3 DNA is TGTGCCAGCAGTGAAGACGGGGTTTCTCAGCCCCAGCATTTT. It codes for CASSEDGVSQPQHF.

This clone was found once. The CDR3 here is CASRLRQGANYGYTF. In DNA, the CDR3 is TGTGCCAGCAGACTCCGACAGGGGGCTAACTATGGCTACACCTTC. V and J are TRBV5-4 and TRBJ1-2; 9 bases are a match to TRBD1. This CDR3 is 15 amino acids long. In germline, CDR1 is SGHNT, CDR2 YYREEE (reference sequence). The V and J ends lost 5 bases and 0 bases, in that order; junction bases with no gene match: 5.

The rearrangement links TRBV7-8 to TRBJ1-5; the D gene is possibly TRBD1 (5 bases). Germline CDR1 SGHVS, CDR2 FQNEAQ. V dropped 5 bases and J dropped 6 bases, with 23 bases sitting between them. This CDR3 region has 17 residues. The CDR3 is CASSRTRILAGTQPQHF. DNA for the CDR3: TGTGCCAGCAGCCGCACCAGGATCCTAGCGGGGACTCAGCCCCAGCATTTT.

The V and J genes are TRBV5-1 and TRBJ2-1; D remains unclear. The germline V gene encodes CDR1 SGHRS and CDR2 YFSETQ. V lost 4 bases to trimming and J lost 5 bases, with 16 bases between them. This CDR3 spans 15 amino acids. The CDR3 is CASSPLLQEDNEQFF. CDR3 nucleotide sequence: TGCGCCAGCAGCCCCCTTCTGCAGGAAGACAATGAGCAGTTCTTC. Together with reference TRBV5-1 and TRBJ2-1, the CDR3 gives the full variable domain: KAGVTQTPRYLIKTRGQQVTLSCSPISGHRSVSWYQQTPGQGLQFLFEYFSETQRNKGNFPGRFSGRQFSNSRSEMNVSTLELGDSALYLCASSPLLQEDNEQFFGPGTRLTVL.

This chain uses TRBV7-8 with TRBJ2-2; TRBD2 matches 11 bases. CDR1 SGHVS and CDR2 FQNEAQ come from the germline V gene. V was clipped by 0 bases and J by 6 bases; unmatched bases: 3. The CDR3 spans 16 residues. CDR3 nucleotides: TGTGCCAGCAGCTTAGCCGGGACTAGCGGTCCCGGGGAGCTGTTTTTT. Translation: CASSLAGTSGPGELFF.

This chain joins TRBV7-9 and TRBJ2-5; possible D gene TRBD1, 6 bases. Trimming pared 3 bases from V and 0 bases from J, leaving 17 bases between. The germline V gene encodes CDR1 SEHNR and CDR2 FQNEAQ (reference sequence). This CDR3 comprises 17 residues. The CDR3 DNA reads as TGTGCCAGCAGCTTGGGGGCCCGACCTTCGGACCAAGAGACCCAGTACTTC. Its translation: CASSLGARPSDQETQYF.

The rearrangement joins TRBV27 to TRBJ1-2; TRBD1 aligns across 9 bases. CDR3 size: 15 residues. The V and J ends lost 6 bases and 4 bases, in that order; junction bases with no gene match: 9. Germline loops: CDR1 MNHEY, CDR2 SMNVEV (reference sequence). The CDR3 DNA follows: TGTGCCAGCAGGGGACAGGGTCCCACCCTCTATGGCTACACCTTC. Residues: CASRGQGPTLYGYTF.

The CDR3: CASSLARDTEQFF. As DNA, the CDR3 is TGTGCCAGCAGCTTAGCCCGGGACACAGAGCAGTTCTTC. The rearrangement uses TRBV7-9 and TRBJ2-1, with D tentatively TRBD1 (6 bases). This CDR3 spans 13 amino acids. Germline CDR1 and CDR2: SEHNR and FQNEAQ (reference sequence). The V gene lost 0 bases and the J gene lost 10 bases, with 10 bases spanning the gap.

The genes are TRBV5-6 and TRBJ1-2; 12 bases line up with TRBD1. The CDR3 is 16 residues long. Germline-derived CDR1 and CDR2 are SGHDT and YYEEEE. The J segment lost 4 bases and the V segment lost 4 bases, leaving 8 bases of the junction unmatched. In DNA, the CDR3 is TGTGCCAGCAGCCTCATCCGGGACAGGGGGCTCTATGGCTACACCTTC. Translation gives CASSLIRDRGLYGYTF. The full variable domain, rest sourced from reference TRBV5-6 and TRBJ1-2, is DAGVTQSPTHLIKTRGQQVTLRCSPKSGHDTVSWYQQALGQGPQFIFQYYEEEERQRGNFPDRFSGHQFPNYSSELNVNALLLGDSALYLCASSLIRDRGLYGYTFGSGTRLTVV.

The gene calls are TRBV11-2 and TRBJ2-4; D possibly corresponds to TRBD1 (5 bases). The CDR3 spans 15 residues. CDR1 is SGHAT and CDR2 is FQNNGV in the germline V gene. The V end lost 6 bases, the J end lost 3 bases, and 15 bases lay between the germline ends. The DNA of the CDR3 is TGTGCCAGCAGTCCACCCAGAAGGGGCAAAAACATTCAGTACTTC. Translation: CASSPPRRGKNIQYF.

V gene TRBV12-5 combines with J gene TRBJ1-5, with no clear D. Trimming cost V 4 bases and J 3 bases, with 16 bases left between them. The germline V gene encodes CDR1 LGHNT and CDR2 FRNRAP. This CDR3 has 16 amino acids. CDR3 coding DNA: TGTGCTAGTGGTTCGGATCGGCGGCAGTCCAATCAGCCCCAGCATTTT. It is translated as CASGSDRRQSNQPQHF.

This clone was picked up a small number of times. J is TRBJ1-5 and V is TRBV7-9, with TRBD1 matching over 8 bases. Per the germline V gene, CDR1 is SEHNR and CDR2 is FQNEAQ (reference sequence). V lost 4 bases to trimming and J lost 6 bases; unmatched junction nucleotides: 14. The CDR3 length is 17 residues. CDR3 sequence: CASSYGTTGGRRQPQHF. CDR3 nucleotide sequence: TGTGCCAGCAGCTACGGGACCACAGGGGGAAGGCGTCAGCCCCAGCATTTT.

This clone was seen more than once but under ten times. The J gene is TRBJ1-1, the V gene TRBV10-3; no reliable D call. CDR3 length: 12 amino acids. Germline V gene data show CDR1 as ENHRY and CDR2 as SYGVKD. Trimming left V 4 bases short and J 3 bases short, with 6 bases between. The CDR3 loop is CAISALHTEAFF. CDR3 DNA: TGTGCCATCAGTGCCCTTCACACTGAAGCTTTCTTT.